A selection of T cell receptor beta chains follows, all from one sample in a study of blood T cell repertoires in COVID-19. The method was immunoSEQ multiplex PCR; TCRdb's version includes in-frame clones alone and lacks a portion of them. The data show a few hundred thousand clones, 88% seen once. The sample consisted of PBMCs or T cells enriched from blood (not recorded which). The source of these receptors is a woman in her sixties or seventies in a cohort exposed to, infected with or recovered from COVID-19 (not recorded which). CDR3s include the opening cysteine and the closing phenylalanine or tryptophan.

CDR3aa: CASSGGRFRGLRTEAFF
v_gene: TRBV9

CDR3aa: CASSVDRAQETQYF
v_gene: TRBV10-2

CDR3aa: CASSSLADGELFF
v_gene: TRBV12-3/TRBV12-4

CDR3aa: CASSYEGAKTEAFF
v_gene: TRBV6-5

CDR3aa: CASVNSGRDTGELFF
v_gene: TRBV25-1

CDR3aa: CASSTQFNQPQHF
v_gene: TRBV28

CDR3aa: CASSETGGGQPQHF
v_gene: TRBV10-2

CDR3aa: CASSRGLAGVGRTDTQYF
v_gene: TRBV5-4

CDR3aa: CASSTAGSQETQYF
v_gene: TRBV7-9

CDR3aa: CASTLAGRETQYF
v_gene: TRBV28

CDR3aa: CASKGESSYNSPLHF
v_gene: TRBV27

CDR3aa: CASSLTGGSNQPQHF
v_gene: TRBV28

CDR3aa: CASRGQPNTGELFF
v_gene: TRBV6-5

CDR3aa: CASTPRGVFYGYTF
v_gene: TRBV25-1

CDR3aa: CASGLKLAGFYEQYF
v_gene: TRBV28

CDR3aa: CASSHQTGPNEKLFF
v_gene: TRBV18

CDR3aa: CASSVDEVGGDSYNEQFF
v_gene: TRBV9

CDR3aa: CASSVEGALWNEQFF
v_gene: TRBV9

CDR3aa: CASRVRQGPGTEAFF
v_gene: TRBV28

CDR3aa: CASSKTAGALGGRVSGELFF
v_gene: TRBV3-1/TRBV3-2

CDR3aa: CATSDPTGESSPLHF
v_gene: TRBV24-1

CDR3aa: CASSVGLAGDQVGQFF
v_gene: TRBV9

CDR3aa: CASSVGIGGTSGQSSYNEQFF
v_gene: TRBV9

CDR3aa: CASSISGTGGTEAFF
v_gene: TRBV19

CDR3aa: CASSPDRDYGYTF
v_gene: TRBV19

CDR3aa: CASSYYPSSYNEQFF
v_gene: TRBV19

CDR3aa: CASSFGSSYEQYF
v_gene: TRBV28

CDR3aa: CASTGTNNPRAFF
v_gene: TRBV19

CDR3aa: CASSSREANTDTQYF
v_gene: TRBV7-9

CDR3aa: CASSVESGRTYNEQFF
v_gene: TRBV9

CDR3aa: CASSPRLAGLSYEQYF
v_gene: TRBV18

CDR3aa: CASSQESEPKREGSYNEQFF
v_gene: TRBV4-2

CDR3aa: CASSIIKDGTYEQYF
v_gene: TRBV19

CDR3aa: CASSLISGVGQPQHF
v_gene: TRBV7-6

CDR3aa: CASSDALAVNEQFF
v_gene: TRBV6-4

CDR3aa: CASSSQGDGTKNIQYF
v_gene: TRBV19

CDR3aa: CASSSVKTSYNEQFF
v_gene: TRBV5-4

CDR3aa: CASRDLAGVEETQYF
v_gene: TRBV7-7

CDR3aa: CASSVEGASGFTGELFF
v_gene: TRBV9

CDR3aa: CASSIRRDTEAFF
v_gene: TRBV19

CDR3aa: CASRYPGTSRLESYEQYF
v_gene: TRBV6-2/TRBV6-3

CDR3aa: CASTETGFTGETQYF
v_gene: TRBV5-1

CDR3aa: CASSVEGAGPYGYTF
v_gene: TRBV9

CDR3aa: CASGLVRPSGNTGELFF
v_gene: TRBV12-5

CDR3aa: CASSQDWTRVAFF
v_gene: TRBV3-1/TRBV3-2

CDR3aa: CATSREGGTEAFF
v_gene: TRBV15

CDR3aa: CASSLRGAEYEQYF
v_gene: TRBV27

CDR3aa: CASSRGLAGITEQFF
v_gene: TRBV5-8

CDR3aa: CASSLTGQGAQELFF
v_gene: TRBV28

CDR3aa: CASSLFQGILNEKLFF
v_gene: TRBV7-9

CDR3aa: CASSPPGTGIYEQYF
v_gene: TRBV11-2

CDR3aa: CASNPTRSSYNEQFF
v_gene: TRBV9

CDR3aa: CASSVETGSTGELFF
v_gene: TRBV9

CDR3aa: CASSPGSAGEQYF
v_gene: TRBV5-1

CDR3aa: CASSQAQYSPLHF
v_gene: TRBV4-3

CDR3aa: CASSWASITDTQYF
v_gene: TRBV13

CDR3aa: CAISGAGEVRYEQYF
v_gene: TRBV10-3

CDR3aa: CASSYSALAGGELFF
v_gene: TRBV6-6

CDR3aa: CASSARPAIAGAQPQHF
v_gene: TRBV11-2